Below are 6 T cell receptor beta chains sequenced from a single sample in a study of identical twins. TCRdb fed the 5' RACE reads into MiXCR, producing one record per CDR3 protein. This sample yields 1.5 million to 2 million distinct CDR3 sequences, of which about 32% are seen a single time; around 0.3% belongs to the top ten. The sequenced sample was cord blood. The receptors here all came from a newborn girl in good health.

The chain is built from TRBV29-1 and TRBJ2-1; 10 positions agree with TRBD2. The CDR3 runs to 12 residues. Germline V lookup: CDR1 SQVTM, CDR2 ANQGSEA. V gave up 6 bases and J gave up 7 bases; unmatched junction bases: 3. The DNA for the CDR3 is TGCAGCGTCCCAGCGGGGGGGAATGAGCAGTTCTTC. It is translated as CSVPAGGNEQFF.

The sample holds a few counts of this clonotype. V and J are TRBV25-1 and TRBJ2-3; 7 nucleotides line up with TRBD2. J was trimmed by 6 bases and V by 1 base; bases with no gene match: 4. This CDR3 contains 14 residues. CDR1 is MGHDK and CDR2 is SYGVNS in the germline V gene. The CDR3 region is CASSEWLAGDTQYF. The CDR3 bases are TGTGCCAGCAGTGAATGGTTAGCGGGTGATACGCAGTATTTT.

This clonotype was counted many times. V and J are TRBV20-1 and TRBJ2-7, with D maybe TRBD2 (5 bases). The CDR3 spans 15 residues. Per germline, CDR1 DFQATT and CDR2 SNEGSKA (reference sequence). The V end was cut by 6 bases, the J end by 0 bases, with 18 bases between. The CDR3 loop is CSAPLLDWISYEQYF. CDR3 coding DNA: TGCAGTGCCCCGCTGCTGGACTGGATCTCCTACGAGCAGTACTTC.

V gene TRBV5-1 combines with J gene TRBJ2-1; D uncertain. Trimming took 0 bases from V and 0 from J, leaving 13 bases between them. CDR3 length equals 17 residues. Germline loops: CDR1 SGHRS, CDR2 YFSETQ. The CDR3 nucleotides read TGCGCCAGCAGCTTGGTTTATGGCGCCCCCTCCTACAATGAGCAGTTCTTC. As protein: CASSLVYGAPSYNEQFF. Using reference TRBV5-1 and TRBJ2-1 for the parts outside the CDR3, the full variable domain is KAGVTQTPRYLIKTRGQQVTLSCSPISGHRSVSWYQQTPGQGLQFLFEYFSETQRNKGNFPGRFSGRQFSNSRSEMNVSTLELGDSALYLCASSLVYGAPSYNEQFFGPGTRLTVL.

This chain connects TRBV28 to TRBJ2-2; no clear D. CDR3 length: 12 amino acids. Trimming removed 8 bases from V and 3 bases from J, with 7 bases in between. Germline V gene sequence: CDR1 MDHEN, CDR2 SYDVKM. CDR3 sequence reads: CASVVHTGELFF. For the CDR3, the DNA is TGTGCCAGCGTTGTCCACACCGGGGAGCTGTTTTTT.

This clonotype was seen only a few times. This rearrangement joins TRBV28 to TRBJ2-3; 8 bases line up with TRBD2. After removal of 7 bases from V and 2 bases from J, the junction contained 5 bases not matched to a gene. The CDR3 is made up of 14 amino acids. Germline V lookup: CDR1 MDHEN, CDR2 SYDVKM. The CDR3 region has the DNA TGTGCCAGCACTTGGGGACTAGACACAGATACGCAGTATTTT. Encoded protein: CASTWGLDTDTQYF.